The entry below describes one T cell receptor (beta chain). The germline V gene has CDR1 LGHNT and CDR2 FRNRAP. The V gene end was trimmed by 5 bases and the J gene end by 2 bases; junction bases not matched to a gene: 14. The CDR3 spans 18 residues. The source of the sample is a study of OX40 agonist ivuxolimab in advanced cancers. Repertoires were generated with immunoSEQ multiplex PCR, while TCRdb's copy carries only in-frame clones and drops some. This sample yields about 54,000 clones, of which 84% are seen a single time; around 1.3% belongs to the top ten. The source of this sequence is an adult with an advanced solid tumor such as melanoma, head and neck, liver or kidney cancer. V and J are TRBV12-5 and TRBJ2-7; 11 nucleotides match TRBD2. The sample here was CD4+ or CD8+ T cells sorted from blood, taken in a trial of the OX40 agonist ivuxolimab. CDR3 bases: TGTGCTAGTGGTCTCGAGACTAGCGGGAATCTCATTCCCTACGAGCAGTACTTC. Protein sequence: CASGLETSGNLIPYEQYF.